Detailed here is one TCR beta chain. Its antigen is unknown. No clone much larger than this one lies a single base away; base qualities are absent. TCRbeta CDR3 regions were amplified from genomic DNA using the immunoSEQ Assay, a bias-controlled multiplex PCR. In the paper's pipeline: Within the assay, amplification of reference gene primers was used to estimate how many nucleated cells each sample contained. To quantify the absolute abundance of each unique TCRbeta CDR3 rearrangement, sequence reads were collapsed and filtered. For each sample, productive Simpson clonality was calculated as the square root of Simpson's diversity index over productive rearrangements. The table was pulled from immuneACCESS by TCRdb, which kept in-frame rearrangements only. Such tables lose some clones; where checked, under half of the loss comes from unresolved V genes, and the rest has no known cause. V and J calls and clone size come straight from that table; D and trimming were deduced from the DNA. Across this sample there are under 400,000 clones, with more than 70% seen only once. The top ten clonotypes cover roughly 2% of the sample.

Via the germline V gene, CDR1 is MDHEN and CDR2 SYDVKM. Including the terminal cysteine and phenylalanine, the CDR3 comprises 15 residues. Solely the CDR3 DNA is kept, with 45 bases framed from the first base. V gives up 10 bases and J gives up 6 bases, and the segment between their germline ends measures 25 bases. The data stem from a study of blood T cell repertoires in COVID-19 (TCRdb year 2020). For the study in its entirety: ImmuneRACE Cohort 3 recovered participants were defined by two consecutive negative NP/OP PCR tests, healthcare professional clearance, or symptom resolution. Collaborator samples came from the United States, Italy and Spain and covered acute and convalescent phases of COVID-19. The prospective study material was composed of cDNA or gDNA derived from T cells, B-cell-depleted T cells, or PBMCs. Deeply sampled blood TCRbeta repertoires from subjects exposed to, actively infected with, or recovered from COVID-19 were included in the dataset. The repertoires were released in a freely available public database meant as a resource for research on the immune response to SARS-CoV-2. The samples were drawn from two sources: the first 160 participants of the ongoing ImmuneRACE study, and 1,200 or so subjects contributed by 6 global collaborators. The sample metadata nearly always contained a de-identified subject ID, COVID-19 status, age in years and sex. HLA class I and class II types, where available, came from metadata supplied by the sample provider rather than from assay-based typing. Study-wide conclusions, independent of this receptor: The quantity of clinical and demographic metadata differed by source and by participant and was supplied without curation.

Enrolling through a virtual design, the prospective study's participants ranged in age from roughly 18 to 95 years and lived across some 23 United States geographic areas. Cohort assignment in the prospective study relied on participant-reported clinical history from a screening survey and a study questionnaire. In the prospective study, mobile phlebotomists collected whole blood, serum and a nasopharyngeal or oropharyngeal swab from each participant. Additional blood draws and questionnaires over an approximately two-month period could optionally be provided by prospective study participants. Before DNA extraction, prospective study blood samples were shipped either frozen or at room temperature.

The receptor was isolated from a man aged 35-49 years in a cohort exposed to, infected with or recovered from COVID-19 (not recorded which). Sequenced input: PBMCs or T cells enriched from blood (not recorded which). Recombination linked TRBV28 to TRBJ2-7; a tentative D call is TRBD2 (6 bases match). The bases read TGTGCCACTGAAGTGGAGGGCCTGGAGGTGGGCGAGCAGTACTTC. Translated, it gives CATEVEGLEVGEQYF.